A single sample is the source of the 15 T cell receptor beta chains below, sequenced in a study of T cell responses to AZD1222 COVID-19 vaccine. Clones were read by immunoSEQ multiplex PCR, and TCRdb kept only the in-frame ones, dropping some. The table shows about 120,000 clones, with about nine tenths occurring only once. The sequences come from peripheral blood, collected 28 days after the second AZD1222 dose. The receptors derive from an adult who received the AZD1222 COVID-19 vaccine.

The rearrangement links TRBV6-2 or TRBV6-3 to TRBJ2-3; 7 positions match TRBD2. CDR3 length: 19 amino acids. Trimming took 5 bases from V and 0 from J; bases not matched to a gene: 17. Germline V gives CDR1 MNHEY, CDR2 SVGEGT. The DNA of the CDR3 is TGTGCCAGCAGTGGGGGGGAAAGGGTCCTACTTGAGAGCACAGATACGCAGTATTTT. This sequence encodes CASSGGERVLLESTDTQYF.

The chain employs TRBV18 and TRBJ2-3; 7 bases line up with TRBD2. The CDR3 has 15 residues. Germline lookup yields CDR1 KGHSH and CDR2 LQKENI. V shed 4 bases and J 4 bases; nucleotides not matched to a gene: 8. Written as DNA, the CDR3 is TGTGCCAGCTCACTGAACCTAGGGAGGGCAGATACGCAGTATTTT. Translated: CASSLNLGRADTQYF.

The rearrangement links TRBV28 to TRBJ1-2, with D possibly TRBD1 on 6 matching bases. The CDR3 length is 15 residues. The germline CDR1 and CDR2 sequences are MDHEN and SYDVKM. Trimming took 2 bases from V and 2 from J, leaving 12 bases between them. CDR3 protein: CASSLMGQMNYGYTF. CDR3 DNA: TGTGCCAGCAGTTTAATGGGACAAATGAACTATGGCTACACCTTC.

The chain links TRBV11-1 to TRBJ2-7; no clear D gene. The germline gives CDR1 SGHAT, CDR2 FQDESV (reference sequence). The CDR3 length is 12 residues. V was shortened by 5 bases and J by 1 base, with 6 bases between the two germline ends. CDR3 DNA: TGTGCCAGCAGCCGAACATCCTACGAGCAGTACTTC. Amino acids: CASSRTSYEQYF.

The chain has TRBV5-5 and TRBJ2-1; a weak D match, TRBD2 (6 bases). Germline CDR1 reads SGHKS; CDR2 reads YYEKEE (reference sequence). The CDR3 extends over 15 amino acids. V lost 0 bases to trimming and J lost 9 bases, with 16 bases between them. The CDR3: CASSLAGEVVGEQFF. DNA of the CDR3: TGTGCCAGCAGCTTGGCCGGGGAGGTCGTCGGTGAGCAGTTCTTC. The variable domain in full, completed from reference TRBV5-5 and TRBJ2-1, reads DAGVTQSPTHLIKTRGQQVTLRCSPISGHKSVSWYQQVLGQGPQFIFQYYEKEERGRGNFPDRFSARQFPNYSSELNVNALLLGDSALYLCASSLAGEVVGEQFFGPGTRLTVL.

V gene TRBV4-1 combines with J gene TRBJ2-1, with D possibly TRBD1 on 6 matching bases. CDR1 and CDR2 (germline): MGHRA, YSYEKL. Trimming stripped 0 bases from V and 11 bases from J, with 23 bases between. CDR3 length: 17 residues. Here the CDR3 DNA reads TGCGCCAGCAGCCAAGATAGGTGGGGGACATCCTCCACTAAGCAGTTCTTC. Its translation: CASSQDRWGTSSTKQFF.

Only a few counts were recorded for this clone. The chain is built from TRBV27 and TRBJ2-7, with 7 bases lining up with TRBD2. The CDR3 covers 15 residues. The V and J ends lost 6 bases and 1 base, in that order; junction bases with no gene match: 9. Per the germline V gene, CDR1 is MNHEY and CDR2 is SMNVEV (reference sequence). In nucleotides, the CDR3 is TGTGCCAGCAGGGGGCTAGCGGAACTTTCCTACGAGCAGTACTTC. Its translation: CASRGLAELSYEQYF.

This chain joins TRBV3-1 (or the pseudogene TRBV3-2) and TRBJ1-5, with no clear D. Per the germline V gene, CDR1 is LGHDT and CDR2 is YNNKEL (reference sequence). The CDR3 spans 15 residues. Trimming took off 0 bases at V and 0 bases at J, with 6 bases between the two ends. Here the CDR3 DNA reads TGTGCCAGCAGCCAAGACCCGGTTAGCAATCAGCCCCAGCATTTT. This encodes CASSQDPVSNQPQHF.

This chain connects TRBV19 to TRBJ1-2; possibly TRBD1 for D (5 bases). V was shortened by 10 bases and J by 4 bases, with 13 bases between the two germline ends. This CDR3 comprises 12 residues. Germline V gives CDR1 LNHDA, CDR2 SQIVND (reference sequence). The CDR3 DNA sequence: TGTGCCACTAGGGGAGGGATCTATGGCTACACCTTC. Translation: CATRGGIYGYTF.

The rearrangement joins TRBV19 to TRBJ1-1; perhaps TRBD1 as D (5 bases). Looked up from germline, CDR1 is LNHDA and CDR2 is SQIVND (reference sequence). The CDR3 runs 14 residues. Trimming cost V 1 base and J 9 bases, with 15 bases left between them. The CDR3 loop reads CASSIGGATGQAFF. In DNA form, the CDR3 reads TGTGCCAGTAGTATAGGAGGGGCCACCGGCCAAGCTTTCTTT.

As DNA, the CDR3 is TGTGCCTGGAGAGGACGGAGCACAGATACGCAGTATTTT. Translated, it gives CAWRGRSTDTQYF. The chain has TRBV30 and TRBJ2-3; D unresolved. Germline CDR1 GTSNPN, CDR2 SVGIG (reference sequence). The V and J ends lost 3 bases and 0 bases respectively, with 7 bases between them. There are 13 residues in the CDR3. The full variable domain, completed using reference TRBV30 and TRBJ2-3, is SQTIHQWPATLVQPVGSPLSLECTVEGTSNPNLYWYRQAAGRGLQLLFYSVGIGQISSEVPQNLSASRPQDRQFILSSKKLLLSDSGFYLCAWRGRSTDTQYFGPGTRLTVL.

This clone was picked up one time. The V call is TRBV9, the J call TRBJ2-1, with no clear D. Deletions cut 3 bases from V and 0 bases from J, with 13 bases between. This CDR3 comprises 16 residues. Per germline, CDR1 SGDLS and CDR2 YYNGEE. CDR3 region: CASSASDDFSYNEQFF. CDR3 coding DNA: TGTGCCAGCAGCGCATCCGACGACTTCTCCTACAATGAGCAGTTCTTC.

V and J are TRBV20-1 and TRBJ1-6, with a tentative D call TRBD1 (6 bases). Trimming shortened V by 3 bases and J by 9 bases, and 15 bases separated the two germline ends. Germline values: CDR1 DFQATT, CDR2 SNEGSKA (reference sequence). The CDR3 runs to 14 residues. CDR3 sequence reads: CSASRGGGSSPLHF. The CDR3 region has the DNA TGCAGTGCTAGTAGAGGGGGTGGTAGTTCACCCCTCCACTTT.

The rearrangement uses TRBV21-1 and TRBJ1-5; no DNA check was done on the table's D call, TRBD1. TRBV21-1 is termed a pseudogene. CDR3 length equals 13 residues. As DNA, the CDR3 is TGTGCCAGCTCGACAGTCGCCAATCAGCCCCAGCATTTT. Its protein is CASSTVANQPQHF.

This clone was seen just once. The rearrangement links TRBV9 to TRBJ1-3, with TRBD1 matching over 11 bases. V shed 4 bases and J 2 bases; nucleotides not matched to a gene: 5. The CDR3 runs 16 residues. Germline V lookup: CDR1 SGDLS, CDR2 YYNGEE. CDR3 sequence reads: CASSRTGGEAGNTIYF. CDR3 nucleotide sequence: TGTGCCAGCAGCCGGACAGGGGGCGAGGCTGGAAACACCATATATTTT.